This section outlines one TCR beta chain sequence together with its context. This clone was seen once. No cognate antigen has been identified for it. Per-base quality was not reported, and no clone a single base away is much larger than it. TCRbeta CDR3 regions were amplified from genomic DNA using the immunoSEQ Assay, a bias-controlled multiplex PCR. As for the original processing: The number of nucleated cells in each sample was estimated from the amplification of reference gene primers within the assay. Sequence reads were collapsed and filtered to measure the absolute abundance of every unique TCRbeta CDR3 rearrangement. Productive Simpson clonality was computed per sample as the square root of Simpson's diversity index over productive rearrangements. In its TCRdb copy, this immuneACCESS table keeps in-frame sequences only and misses some clones. Where compared with another copy, unresolved V genes explain less than half of these, and the others have no known cause. The V and J calls and clone size come from that table; D and trimming were worked out from the DNA. The sample table lists tens of thousands of clones, about 86% of them with a count of one. Around 27% of the sample is taken by the ten largest.

The sample is drawn from a study of blood T cell repertoires in COVID-19 (dated by TCRdb to 2019 to 2021). About the investigation overall: The collaborator samples originated in the United States, Italy and Spain and spanned the acute and convalescent phases of COVID-19. The material from the prospective study consisted of cDNA or gDNA derived from T cells, B-cell-depleted T cells, or PBMCs. Subjects who had been exposed to COVID-19, were actively infected with it, or had recovered from it provided the deeply sampled blood TCRbeta repertoires that made up the dataset. The repertoires were released in a freely available public database intended as a resource for research on the immune response to SARS-CoV-2. The samples were drawn from the first 160 participants of the ongoing ImmuneRACE study and from 950 to 1,500 subjects provided by 6 global collaborators. Nearly every sample came with metadata listing a de-identified subject ID, COVID-19 status, age in years and sex. Where available, HLA class I and class II types were taken from metadata supplied by the sample provider and were not determined by assay-based typing.

The research as a whole found: How much clinical and demographic metadata was included differed by source and by participant, and the metadata was provided uncurated.

Whole blood was collected in K2EDTA tubes by collaborating institutions according to the institutions' own protocols. For TCRbeta analysis, collaborators shipped samples in one of three forms: frozen whole blood, isolated PBMCs, or DNA extracted from either of those sample types. From its cysteine to its phenylalanine, the CDR3 spans 17 amino acids. The retained sequence is limited to the CDR3, 51 bases, with the frame set at the first base. The source of this sequence is a human donor in a cohort sampled during active COVID-19. The V and J genes are TRBV21-1 and TRBJ2-3; the tabulated D call, TRBD2, remains unverified against the DNA. TRBV21-1 is given as a pseudogene. Source material: peripheral blood. This receptor carries the CDR3 CASSKIKNSRGTDTQYF. The nucleotides read TGTGCCAGCAGCAAAATTAAGAACTCCCGGGGCACAGATACGCAGTATTTT.